Listed below are T cell receptor beta chains from one sample, sequenced in a study of identical twins. TCRdb itself ran the 5' RACE reads through MiXCR, one entry per CDR3 protein. In the table there are some 460,000 distinct CDR3 sequences, 11% to 15% of which are singletons. These records were also assigned to another study, of yellow fever vaccine responses in identical twins.

Sequenced sample: CD4+ T cells sorted from blood. These receptors all stem from a woman aged 18-29 years in good health. The CDR3 runs from the conserved cysteine through the conserved F or W. Each record gives: J gene, V gene, D gene, clone size, CDR3 DNA, CDR3 protein. The D gene is left open where the match is weak. A row's size may be missing; if present it is once, few, many or a size class.

J gene: TRBJ2-7; V gene: TRBV20-1; D gene: TRBD2; clone size: few; CDR3 DNA: TGCAGTGCTATTAGCGGGAGGGCCTTGTACGAGCAGTACTTC; CDR3 protein: CSAISGRALYEQYF
J gene: TRBJ2-1; V gene: TRBV12-3/TRBV12-4; D gene: .; clone size: .; CDR3 DNA: TGTGCCAGCATCCCACCGGGGGTAGGGGCGAGTGAGCAGTTCTTC; CDR3 protein: CASIPPGVGASEQFF
J gene: TRBJ2-3; V gene: TRBV7-8; D gene: .; clone size: .; CDR3 DNA: TGTGCCAGCAGTCTCACCTACGATACGCAGTATTTT; CDR3 protein: CASSLTYDTQYF
J gene: TRBJ2-4; V gene: TRBV30; D gene: TRBD1; clone size: .; CDR3 DNA: TGTGCCTGGGGACAGGGTATAGCCAAAAACATTCAGTACTTC; CDR3 protein: CAWGQGIAKNIQYF
J gene: TRBJ2-7; V gene: TRBV5-1; D gene: TRBD2; clone size: few; CDR3 DNA: TGCGCCAGCAGCTTGGTCCGGGAGGGCCTCGAGCAGTACTTC; CDR3 protein: CASSLVREGLEQYF
J gene: TRBJ2-4; V gene: TRBV6-1; D gene: TRBD2; clone size: few; CDR3 DNA: TGTGCCAGCAGTGTAGGGACTAGCGGGGTCAAAAACATTCAGTACTTC; CDR3 protein: CASSVGTSGVKNIQYF
J gene: TRBJ2-3; V gene: TRBV27; D gene: TRBD2; clone size: few; CDR3 DNA: TGTGCCAGCAGTGAACTAGCGGGAGCAGATACGCAGTATTTT; CDR3 protein: CASSELAGADTQYF
J gene: TRBJ2-1; V gene: TRBV5-1; D gene: TRBD2; clone size: few; CDR3 DNA: TGCGCCAGCAGCCTGGGACTAGGGGGCAATGAGCAGTTCTTC; CDR3 protein: CASSLGLGGNEQFF
J gene: TRBJ2-2; V gene: TRBV3-1; D gene: .; clone size: few; CDR3 DNA: TGTGCCAGCAGCCAGAGGAGACAGATCAACACCGGGGAGCTGTTTTTT; CDR3 protein: CASSQRRQINTGELFF
J gene: TRBJ2-5; V gene: TRBV6-2/TRBV6-3; D gene: .; clone size: .; CDR3 DNA: TGTGCCAGCAGTTACTCATCCCGGGAGTGGCAAGAGACCCAGTACTTC; CDR3 protein: CASSYSSREWQETQYF
J gene: TRBJ2-2; V gene: TRBV4-3; D gene: .; clone size: .; CDR3 DNA: TGCGCCAGCAGCCAATCTAGCGAGAACACCGGGGAGCTGTTTTTT; CDR3 protein: CASSQSSENTGELFF
J gene: TRBJ2-7; V gene: TRBV6-1; D gene: .; clone size: .; CDR3 DNA: TGTGCCAGCAGTGACCCGGACCGAAACGAGCAGTACTTC; CDR3 protein: CASSDPDRNEQYF
J gene: TRBJ2-2; V gene: TRBV3-1; D gene: .; clone size: once; CDR3 DNA: TGTGCCACCACCCTGAGCGTCCTCAACACCGGGGAGCTGTTTTTT; CDR3 protein: CATTLSVLNTGELFF
J gene: TRBJ2-3; V gene: TRBV12-3/TRBV12-4; D gene: TRBD2; clone size: many; CDR3 DNA: TGTGCCAGCACCCTGGGACTAGCGGGGACAGATACGCAGTATTTT; CDR3 protein: CASTLGLAGTDTQYF